The present T cell receptor (beta chain) was sequenced within a study of long-term antiretroviral therapy in people with HIV. Whole-study results and caveats: ART adherence, viral resistance and therapy changes went unrecorded.

Deletions cut 2 bases from V and 2 bases from J, with 13 bases between. The CDR3 extends over 15 amino acids. Germline lookup yields CDR1 MNHNY and CDR2 SVGAGI (reference sequence). Survey-level resolution applied to immunoSEQ assay v3.0. Libraries were prepared by immunoSEQ multiplex PCR; TCRdb keeps only in-frame clonotypes and omits some of them. The repertoire holds 35,000 to 40,000 clones, with around 80% as singletons. Details on this clone: Its antigen remains unknown.

This sequence originates from a man in his late teens or twenties with HIV. The specimen comprised unsorted PBMCs, sampled 1.5 years after starting antiretroviral therapy. The chain links TRBV6-6 to TRBJ2-7, with a possible D match to TRBD2 (6 bases). The CDR3 is CASSYPGGPPYEQYF. CDR3 bases: TGTGCCAGCAGTTACCCCGGGGGACCACCCTACGAGCAGTACTTC.